The present entry profiles one T cell receptor (beta chain) with its context. Its specificity is unknown. The sample is drawn from a study of T cell responses to AZD1222 COVID-19 vaccine. Notes on the study in general: Donor demographics were predominantly white British with a female majority; clonal diversity may be underestimated.

Germline V lookup: CDR1 KGHSH, CDR2 LQKENI. The CDR3 extends over 15 amino acids. Trimming removed 2 bases at V and 3 bases at J, with 10 bases between. Repertoires were generated with immunoSEQ multiplex PCR, while TCRdb's copy carries only in-frame clones and drops some. The table lists 90,000 to 150,000 clones, 87% of them singletons. This receptor was obtained from an adult in good health. The chain links TRBV18 to TRBJ1-4; D is unresolved. Sequenced material: peripheral blood, taken on day 0 of AZD1222 vaccination. CDR3 DNA sequence: TGTGCCAGCTCACCAGGATGGGCGGCTAATGAAAAACTGTTTTTT. This gives the protein CASSPGWAANEKLFF. The full variable domain, with the rest looked up from reference TRBV18 and TRBJ1-4, is NAGVMQNPRHLVRRRGQEARLRCSPMKGHSHVYWYRQLPEEGLKFMVYLQKENIIDESGMPKERFSAEFPKEGPSILRIQQVVRGDSAAYFCASSPGWAANEKLFFGSGTQLSVL.